Described below is a single TCR beta chain sequence and its context. These data are taken from a study of monozygotic twins with inflammatory bowel disease. TCRdb reworked the 5' RACE reads into one entry per CDR3 protein, no DNA. Recorded for this sample: 210,000 or so distinct CDR3 sequences. The specimen was blood. The sequence was collected from a human donor with ulcerative colitis or Crohn's disease, or a healthy co-twin of an affected twin (not recorded which).

The CDR3 sequence is CATSDPTGTSGAWGTDTQYF. The gene calls are TRBV24-1 and TRBJ2-3; TCRdb indicates TRBD2, and absent DNA this call remains unverified. CDR1 and CDR2 (germline): KGHDR, SFDVKD. The CDR3 has 20 amino acids.